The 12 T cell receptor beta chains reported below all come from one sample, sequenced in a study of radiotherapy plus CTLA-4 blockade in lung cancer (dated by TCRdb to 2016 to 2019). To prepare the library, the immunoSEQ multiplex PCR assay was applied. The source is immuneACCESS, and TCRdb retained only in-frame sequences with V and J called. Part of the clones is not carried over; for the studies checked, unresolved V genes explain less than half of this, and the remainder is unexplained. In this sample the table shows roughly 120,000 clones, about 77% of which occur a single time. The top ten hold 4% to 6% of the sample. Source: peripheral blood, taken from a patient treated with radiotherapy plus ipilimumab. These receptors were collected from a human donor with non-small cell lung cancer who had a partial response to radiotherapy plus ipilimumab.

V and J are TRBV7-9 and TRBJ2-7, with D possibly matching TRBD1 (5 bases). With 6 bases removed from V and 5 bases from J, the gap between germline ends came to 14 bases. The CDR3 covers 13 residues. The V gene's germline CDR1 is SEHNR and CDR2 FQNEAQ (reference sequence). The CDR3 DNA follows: TGTGCCAGCAGTATACTCGACAGCGACGAGCAGTACTTC. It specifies CASSILDSDEQYF. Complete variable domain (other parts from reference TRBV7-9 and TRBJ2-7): DTGVSQNPRHKITKRGQNVTFRCDPISEHNRLYWYRQTLGQGPEFLTYFQNEAQLEKSRLLSDRFSAERPKGSFSTLEIQRTEQGDSAMYLCASSILDSDEQYFGPGTRLTVT.

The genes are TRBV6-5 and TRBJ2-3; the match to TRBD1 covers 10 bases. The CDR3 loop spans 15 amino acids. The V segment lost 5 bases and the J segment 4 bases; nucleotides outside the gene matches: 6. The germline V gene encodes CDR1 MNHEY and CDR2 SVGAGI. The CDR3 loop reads CASSRQGADADTQYF. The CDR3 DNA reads TGTGCCAGCAGTCGACAGGGGGCGGACGCAGATACGCAGTATTTT.

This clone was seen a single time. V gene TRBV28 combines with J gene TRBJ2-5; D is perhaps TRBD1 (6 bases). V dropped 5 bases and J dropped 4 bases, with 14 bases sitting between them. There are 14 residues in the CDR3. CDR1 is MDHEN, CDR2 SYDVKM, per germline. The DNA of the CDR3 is TGTGCCAGCAGTCCTTGGACAGATCGAGAGACCCAGTACTTC. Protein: CASSPWTDRETQYF.

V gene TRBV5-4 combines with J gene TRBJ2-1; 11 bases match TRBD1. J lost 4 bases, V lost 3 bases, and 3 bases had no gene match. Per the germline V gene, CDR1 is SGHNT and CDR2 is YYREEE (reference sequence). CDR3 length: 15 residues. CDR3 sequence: CASSWDRGSYNEQFF. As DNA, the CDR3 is TGTGCCAGCAGCTGGGACAGGGGGTCGTACAATGAGCAGTTCTTC.

The CDR3 sequence: CASSQPGQQETQYF. The CDR3 DNA sequence: TGTGCCAGCAGCCAGCCGGGACAGCAAGAGACCCAGTACTTC. The V gene is TRBV5-4, the J gene TRBJ2-5; 7 nucleotides align to TRBD1. The J segment lost 2 bases and the V segment lost 4 bases, leaving 5 bases of the junction unmatched. This CDR3 is built from 14 residues. Germline values: CDR1 SGHNT, CDR2 YYREEE (reference sequence).

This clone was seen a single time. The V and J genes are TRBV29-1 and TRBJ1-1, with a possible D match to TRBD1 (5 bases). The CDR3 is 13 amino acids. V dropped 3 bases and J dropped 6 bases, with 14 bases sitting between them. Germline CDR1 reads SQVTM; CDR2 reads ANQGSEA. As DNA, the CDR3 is TGCAGCGTTGATGAAGGGGTGGGCCCTGAAGCTTTCTTT. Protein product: CSVDEGVGPEAFF. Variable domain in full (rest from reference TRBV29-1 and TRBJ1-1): SAVISQKPSRDICQRGTSLTIQCQVDSQVTMMFWYRQQPGQSLTLIATANQGSEATYESGFVIDKFPISRPNLTFSTLTVSNMSPEDSSIYLCSVDEGVGPEAFFGQGTRLTVV.

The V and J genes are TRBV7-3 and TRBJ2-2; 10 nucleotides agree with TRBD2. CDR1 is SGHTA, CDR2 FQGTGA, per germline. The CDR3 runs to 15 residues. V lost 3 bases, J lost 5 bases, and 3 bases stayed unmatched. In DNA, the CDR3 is TGTGCCAGCAGCTTTCCAGCGGGAGGGACCGGGGAGCTGTTTTTT. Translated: CASSFPAGGTGELFF.

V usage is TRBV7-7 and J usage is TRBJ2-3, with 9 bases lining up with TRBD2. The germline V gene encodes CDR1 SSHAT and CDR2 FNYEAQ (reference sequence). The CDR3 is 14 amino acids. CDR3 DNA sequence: TGTGCTAGCGGCTTGGGACTAGCAACAGATACGCAGTATTTT. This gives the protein CASGLGLATDTQYF.

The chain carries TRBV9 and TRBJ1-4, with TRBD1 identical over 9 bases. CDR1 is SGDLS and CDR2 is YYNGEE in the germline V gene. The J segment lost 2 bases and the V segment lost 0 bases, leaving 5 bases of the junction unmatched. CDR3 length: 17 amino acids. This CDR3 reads CASSVASGTGTNEKLFF. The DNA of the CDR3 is TGTGCCAGCAGCGTAGCTTCGGGGACAGGGACTAATGAAAAACTGTTTTTT.

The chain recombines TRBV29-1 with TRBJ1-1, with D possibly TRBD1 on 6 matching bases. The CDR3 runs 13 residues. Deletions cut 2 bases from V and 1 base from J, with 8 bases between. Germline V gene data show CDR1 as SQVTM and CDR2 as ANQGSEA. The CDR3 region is CSVERDKNTEAFF. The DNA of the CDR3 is TGCAGCGTTGAACGGGACAAGAACACTGAAGCTTTCTTT.

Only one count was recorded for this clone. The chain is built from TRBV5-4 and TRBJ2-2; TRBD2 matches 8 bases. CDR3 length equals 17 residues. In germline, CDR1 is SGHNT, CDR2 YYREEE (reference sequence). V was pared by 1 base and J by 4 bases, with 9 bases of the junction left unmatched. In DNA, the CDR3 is TGTGCCAGCAGCTTGCTATCAGCGGGAGTTGGCACCGGGGAGCTGTTTTTT. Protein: CASSLLSAGVGTGELFF.

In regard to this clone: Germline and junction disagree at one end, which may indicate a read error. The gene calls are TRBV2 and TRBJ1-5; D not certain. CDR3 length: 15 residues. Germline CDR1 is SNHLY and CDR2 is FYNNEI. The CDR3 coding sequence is TGTGCCAGCAGTGAAAGAGAAAATAGCGATCAGCCCCAGCATTTT. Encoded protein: CASSERENSDQPQHF.